The next 24 T cell receptor beta chains were all read from a single sample in a study of breast tumors, draining lymph nodes, adjacent tissues. One entry per CDR3 protein, called by TCRdb with MiXCR from the multiplex PCR reads. The sample records around 70,000 distinct CDR3 sequences, less than 50% being singletons. Sequences were obtained from breast tumor tissue. The receptors stem from a female donor with breast cancer. Some clones in this sample may be carry-over from other donors' samples.

Many counts were recorded for this clonotype. The V call is TRBV5-1, the J call TRBJ1-5, with D tentatively TRBD1 (5 bases). The CDR3 loop spans 15 amino acids. V gave up 4 bases and J gave up 6 bases, with 17 bases separating them. Germline V lookup: CDR1 SGHRS, CDR2 YFSETQ. CDR3 nucleotide sequence: TGCGCCAGCAGCCTGGGGGGGGGTTCGGGTCAGCCCCAGCATTTT. Its protein is CASSLGGGSGQPQHF. Using reference TRBV5-1 and TRBJ1-5 for the parts outside the CDR3, the full variable domain is KAGVTQTPRYLIKTRGQQVTLSCSPISGHRSVSWYQQTPGQGLQFLFEYFSETQRNKGNFPGRFSGRQFSNSRSEMNVSTLELGDSALYLCASSLGGGSGQPQHFGDGTRLSIL.

As regards this clonotype: A much larger clone differs from this one at a single base, so this may be a read error. The genes are TRBV6-5 and TRBJ2-4; either TRBD1 or TRBD2 may fit D (5 bases each). The V gene lost 6 bases and the J gene lost 1 base, with 7 bases spanning the gap. The CDR3 has 13 residues. In germline, CDR1 is MNHEY, CDR2 SVGAGI. CDR3 in amino acids: CASSRDAKNIQYF. In nucleotides, the CDR3 is TGTGCCAGCAGCCGGGACGCCAAAAACATTCAGTACTTC.

V gene TRBV7-8 combines with J gene TRBJ2-3, with 14 bases aligning to TRBD2. Germline lookup yields CDR1 SGHVS and CDR2 FQNEAQ. Trimming at V came to 0 bases and at J to 4 bases, leaving 3 bases not matched to a gene. This CDR3 has 17 amino acids. DNA of the CDR3: TGTGCCAGCAGCTTAGCGCGGGGACTAGCGGGGGCAGATACGCAGTATTTT. Amino acid sequence: CASSLARGLAGADTQYF.

This clonotype was recorded at least ten times. A read error may be the cause here, since a much bigger clone is one base away. The V call is TRBV5-8, the J call TRBJ2-7, with 7 positions matching TRBD2. This CDR3 comprises 17 residues. V trimming: 3 bases; J trimming: 0 bases; junction bases outside the gene matches: 12. CDR1 and CDR2 (germline): SGHTS, YDEGEE. The CDR3: CASSSFGPAGNSYEQYF. CDR3 sequence (DNA): TGTGCCAGCAGCTCCTTCGGACCAGCGGGGAACTCCTACGAGCAGTACTTC.

This clonotype was counted a few times. The J gene is TRBJ2-2, the V gene TRBV6-6, with D uncertain. The length of the CDR3 is 11 residues. Trimming cost V 2 bases and J 8 bases, with 3 bases left between them. CDR1 is MNHNY, CDR2 SVGAGI, per germline (reference sequence). The CDR3 DNA sequence: TGTGCCAGCAGTTACAATGGGGAGCTGTTTTTT. This sequence encodes CASSYNGELFF.

This clonotype was found a few times. It may be a read error: a sequence one base away is much more abundant. Because the CDR3 is missing its conserved closing phenylalanine or tryptophan, this is likely a read error. This sequence joins TRBV6-1 and TRBJ1-5, with TRBD1 matching 7 bases. J gave up 2 bases and V 5 bases, and 6 bases lay outside the gene matches. Germline V CDR1 and CDR2: MNHNS, SASEGT. The CDR3 loop spans 15 amino acids. The CDR3 here is CASSLRQGGNQPQHL. The DNA for the CDR3 is TGTGCCAGCAGTCTAAGACAGGGAGGCAATCAGCCCCAGCATCTT.

V and J are TRBV3-1 and TRBJ2-3; D ambiguous. This CDR3 is built from 17 residues. V lost 1 base and J lost 2, with 16 bases in between. Germline V gene data show CDR1 as LGHDT and CDR2 as YNNKEL (reference sequence). The CDR3 nucleotides read TGTGCCAGCAGCCAAGCTAAAACTGCACAGATCACAGATACGCAGTATTTT. Protein: CASSQAKTAQITDTQYF.

In this sample, this clonotype turned up a few times. The chain combines TRBV13 with TRBJ1-2; D uncertain. CDR3 size: 15 residues. Trimming removed 6 bases at V and 6 bases at J, with 20 bases between. Germline V gene sequence: CDR1 PRHDT, CDR2 FYEKMQ (reference sequence). The CDR3 here is CASRHPHLGWNGYTF. In nucleotides, the CDR3 is TGTGCCAGCAGACACCCTCATCTAGGGTGGAATGGCTACACCTTC. The variable domain in full, with the rest retrieved from reference TRBV13 and TRBJ1-2, is AAGVIQSPRHLIKEKRETATLKCYPIPRHDTVYWYQQGPGQDPQFLISFYEKMQSDKGSIPDRFSAQQFSDYHSELNMSSLELGDSALYFCASRHPHLGWNGYTFGSGTRLTVV.

This clonotype was detected only once. This sequence joins TRBV20-1 and TRBJ2-5; tentative D call: TRBD1 (5 bases). Germline CDR1 reads DFQATT; CDR2 reads SNEGSKA (reference sequence). This CDR3 spans 14 amino acids. V was pared by 6 bases and J by 4 bases, with 18 bases between. CDR3 DNA: TGCAGTGCCAGCAGAGATGCAGGGCTAGAGACCCAGTACTTC. Residues: CSASRDAGLETQYF.

The chain links TRBV9 to TRBJ1-4; tentative D call: TRBD1 (5 bases). This CDR3 has 13 amino acids. Germline-derived CDR1 and CDR2 are SGDLS and YYNGEE. V was trimmed by 0 bases and J by 8 bases, leaving 8 bases between them. CDR3 residues: CASSVAGGEKLFF. The CDR3 nucleotides are TGTGCCAGCAGCGTAGCGGGGGGGGAAAAACTGTTTTTT.

This clonotype has a count of ten or more. Just one base apart from a much larger clone, this may be a read error. The chain links TRBV20-1 to TRBJ1-2; 8 bases fit TRBD1. Looked up from germline, CDR1 is DFQATT and CDR2 is SNEGSKA (reference sequence). The CDR3 extends over 12 amino acids. CDR3 region: CSARTGDYGSTF. For the CDR3, the DNA is TGCAGTGCTAGGACAGGGGACTATGGCTCCACCTTC.

This clonotype has at least ten counts. V usage is TRBV25-1 and J usage is TRBJ2-7, with a tentative D call TRBD2 (5 bases). The V and J ends lost 4 bases and 7 bases respectively, with 11 bases between them. Germline lookup yields CDR1 MGHDK and CDR2 SYGVNS. The CDR3 is 12 amino acids. The CDR3 nucleotides read TGTGCCAGCAGTGTAGGACTGGGGGAGCAGTACTTC. Translating gives CASSVGLGEQYF.

By sample share, this clonotype is medium-sized. The V and J genes are TRBV25-1 and TRBJ1-6; 9 positions match TRBD1. V lost 5 bases, J lost 8 bases, and 4 bases stayed unmatched. Germline V gene lookup returns CDR1 MGHDK and CDR2 SYGVNS. CDR3 size: 14 residues. The CDR3, as DNA: TGTGCCAGCAGTTGGACAGGGGCGTATTCACCCCTCCACTTT. Its translation: CASSWTGAYSPLHF.

This clonotype appeared many times. The gene calls are TRBV7-9 and TRBJ2-1; D gene uncertain. From germline, CDR1 is SEHNR and CDR2 FQNEAQ (reference sequence). V was shortened by 7 bases and J by 0 bases, with 10 bases between the two germline ends. This CDR3 contains 14 residues. CDR3 sequence (DNA): TGTGCCAGCATGACCACAGCCTCCTACAATGAGCAGTTCTTC. Translated, it gives CASMTTASYNEQFF.

This clonotype was seen repeatedly, ten times or more. The chain uses TRBV5-8 and TRBJ1-5; TRBD1 aligns across 9 bases. V dropped 4 bases and J dropped 5; count of bases not matched to a gene: 10. The CDR3 contains 16 residues. CDR1 is SGHTS and CDR2 is YDEGEE in the germline V gene. The CDR3 loop reads CASSRGPGQGYQPQHF. The CDR3 DNA follows: TGTGCCAGCAGCCGCGGCCCGGGACAGGGCTATCAGCCCCAGCATTTT.

This clonotype was observed many times. The chain combines TRBV29-1 with TRBJ2-7; 8 nucleotides line up with TRBD2. The CDR3 has 14 amino acids. J lost 0 bases, V lost 5 bases, and 6 bases had no gene match. Germline values: CDR1 SQVTM, CDR2 ANQGSEA. CDR3 residues: CSVRASGHSYEQYF. DNA for the CDR3: TGCAGCGTTCGGGCTAGCGGGCACTCCTACGAGCAGTACTTC.

The chain uses TRBV12-3 or TRBV12-4 and TRBJ2-5, with 10 bases that match TRBD2. The DNA end lines up better with TRBJ2-1; the J call may be wrong. This CDR3 is 14 amino acids long. CDR3 amino acids: CAIMTSGGEWTQFF. The CDR3 DNA sequence: TGTGCCATCATGACCAGCGGGGGGGAGTGGACCCAGTTCTTC.

The chain is built from TRBV11-2 and TRBJ2-7, with 7 bases lining up with TRBD1. The germline CDR1 and CDR2 sequences are SGHAT and FQNNGV. The CDR3 has 14 amino acids. After removal of 5 bases from V and 6 bases from J, the junction contained 10 bases not matched to a gene. CDR3 sequence reads: CASSPRQGQSEQYF. CDR3 sequence (DNA): TGTGCCAGCAGCCCACGACAGGGACAAAGCGAGCAGTACTTC. Drawing the rest from reference TRBV11-2 and TRBJ2-7, the complete variable domain is EAGVAQSPRYKIIEKRQSVAFWCNPISGHATLYWYQQILGQGPKLLIQFQNNGVVDDSQLPKDRFSAERLKGVDSTLKIQPAKLEDSAVYLCASSPRQGQSEQYFGPGTRLTVT.

The chain is built from TRBV27 and TRBJ2-7; D might be TRBD1 or TRBD2, each matching 5 bases. Germline loops: CDR1 MNHEY, CDR2 SMNVEV (reference sequence). This CDR3 has 14 residues. The ends were cut back, 6 bases at V and 0 bases at J, with 12 bases in the middle. The CDR3 here is CASRLWGTSYEQYF. CDR3 in DNA: TGTGCCAGCAGACTTTGGGGGACCTCCTACGAGCAGTACTTC.

This clonotype was counted ten times or more. The J gene is TRBJ1-2, the V gene TRBV27; 10 bases are a match to TRBD1. The CDR3 length is 13 residues. J was trimmed by 6 bases and V by 4 bases; bases with no gene match: 2. Germline V gives CDR1 MNHEY, CDR2 SMNVEV (reference sequence). The CDR3 is CASSWTGGDGYTF. The CDR3, as DNA: TGTGCCAGCAGTTGGACAGGGGGAGATGGCTACACCTTC.

The rearrangement uses TRBV10-3 and TRBJ2-7; the D gene is possibly TRBD2 (5 bases). CDR3 length: 16 residues. Germline assignment: CDR1 ENHRY and CDR2 SYGVKD. V dropped 5 bases and J dropped 0 bases, with 17 bases sitting between them. The CDR3 DNA follows: TGTGCCATCAGTAAGGACCGGGAAATTAACTCCTACGAGCAGTACTTC. This gives the protein CAISKDREINSYEQYF.

This chain joins TRBV7-3 and TRBJ1-3; 9 nucleotides agree with TRBD1. Per the germline V gene, CDR1 is SGHTA and CDR2 is FQGTGA. The CDR3 runs 16 residues. With 3 bases clipped from V and 3 bases from J, the junction kept 6 bases outside the gene matches. The CDR3 DNA sequence: TGTGCCAGCAGCTTGGACAGGGGCAGTTATGGAAACACCATATATTTT. Translated: CASSLDRGSYGNTIYF.

This clonotype was found many times. The V and J genes are TRBV19 and TRBJ1-4; possibly TRBD1 for D (5 bases). Per the germline V gene, CDR1 is LNHDA and CDR2 is SQIVND (reference sequence). The V end lost 5 bases, the J end lost 8 bases, and 12 bases lay between the germline ends. This CDR3 has 13 amino acids. DNA of the CDR3: TGTGCCAGTAGTCCTCCCGGGACCGAAAAACTGTTTTTT. Translating gives CASSPPGTEKLFF.

The chain employs TRBV27 and TRBJ1-6; 7 positions agree with TRBD1. The CDR3 contains 16 residues. Germline lookup yields CDR1 MNHEY and CDR2 SMNVEV (reference sequence). The V segment lost 5 bases and the J segment 2 bases; nucleotides outside the gene matches: 6. The CDR3: CASSPTGATYNSPLHF. CDR3 DNA: TGTGCCAGCAGTCCCACAGGGGCTACCTATAATTCACCCCTCCACTTT.